This T cell receptor (beta chain) was recovered during a study of cytomegalovirus exposure and HLA in healthy donors. This clone was recorded a few times. Its matching antigen is unknown. CDR1 MNHNY and CDR2 SVGAGI come from the germline V gene (reference sequence). Between the trimmed V and J ends, which lost 11 bases and 9 bases, there was a span of 11 bases. The length of the CDR3 is 10 residues. Assay: immunoSEQ multiplex PCR; the TCRdb copy retains only in-frame clones and omits some. This sample has a few hundred thousand clones, with 70% to 90% found just once. Whole-study findings and limits: Through in vitro validation, a few CMV-associated chains were shown to be specific for CMV antigens.

The source material was PBMCs. This sequence originates from a man aged 25 to 40 in good health and CMV-seronegative. This chain uses TRBV6-6 with TRBJ1-5, with D maybe TRBD1 (6 bases). CDR3 sequence: CAGGAGPQHF. CDR3 DNA: TGTGCCGGGGGCGCAGGGCCCCAGCATTTT.